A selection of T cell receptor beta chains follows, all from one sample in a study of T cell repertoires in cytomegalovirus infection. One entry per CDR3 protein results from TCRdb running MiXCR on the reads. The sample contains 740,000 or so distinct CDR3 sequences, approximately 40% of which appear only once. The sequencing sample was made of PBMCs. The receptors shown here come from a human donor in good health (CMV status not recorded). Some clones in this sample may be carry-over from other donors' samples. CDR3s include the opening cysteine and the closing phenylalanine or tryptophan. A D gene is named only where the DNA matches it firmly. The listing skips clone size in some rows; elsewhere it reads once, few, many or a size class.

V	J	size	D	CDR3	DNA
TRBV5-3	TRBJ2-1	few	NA	CARSLGTNSYNEQFF	TGTGCCAGAAGCTTGGGGACTAACTCCTACAATGAGCAGTTCTTC
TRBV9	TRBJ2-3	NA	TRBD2	CASSSRGTSGDTQYF	TGTGCCAGCAGCTCTCGCGGGACTAGCGGAGATACGCAGTATTTT
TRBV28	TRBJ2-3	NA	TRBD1	CASSYRQGRDTQYF	TGTGCCAGCAGCTACAGACAGGGGAGAGATACGCAGTATTTT
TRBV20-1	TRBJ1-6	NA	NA	CSARGTGKGNSPLHF	TGCAGTGCTAGGGGAACAGGGAAGGGGAATTCACCCCTCCACTTT
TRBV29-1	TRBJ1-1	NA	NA	CSVLTELDTEAFF	TGCAGCGTCTTGACGGAACTAGACACTGAAGCTTTCTTT
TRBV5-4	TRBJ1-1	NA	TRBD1	CASSPPGQGLLTEAFF	TGTGCCAGCAGCCCGCCGGGACAGGGGCTGTTAACTGAAGCTTTCTTT
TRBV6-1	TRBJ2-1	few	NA	CASSEVGQYNEQFF	TGTGCCAGCAGTGAAGTAGGACAGTACAATGAGCAGTTCTTC
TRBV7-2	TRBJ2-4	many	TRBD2	CASSSAAWDYRNIQYF	TGTGCCAGCAGCTCCGCGGCCTGGGACTATAGAAACATTCAGTACTTC
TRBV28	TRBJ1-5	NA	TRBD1	CASSRGTAGNQPQHF	TGTGCCAGCAGCCGGGGGACAGCGGGAAATCAGCCCCAGCATTTT
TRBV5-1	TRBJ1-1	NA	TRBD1	CASNGQGPRGMKAFF	TGCGCCAGCAACGGACAGGGTCCTAGGGGTATGAAGGCTTTCTTT
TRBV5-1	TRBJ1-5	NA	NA	CASRRDPNHPQHF	TGCGCCAGCAGACGGGATCCAAATCATCCCCAGCATTTT
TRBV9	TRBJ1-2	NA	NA	CASNKLGESNYGYTF	TGTGCCAGCAACAAACTGGGGGAATCTAACTATGGCTACACCTTC
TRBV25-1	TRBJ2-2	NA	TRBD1	CASSESLIYRGRNTGELFF	TGTGCCAGCAGTGAATCTCTAATTTATAGGGGGCGCAACACCGGGGAGCTGTTTTTT
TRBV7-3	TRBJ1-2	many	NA	CASSPRAKGLGGYTF	TGTGCCAGCAGCCCAAGGGCCAAAGGTCTGGGCGGCTACACCTTC
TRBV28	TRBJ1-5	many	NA	CASTRLAGARGNQPQHF	TGTGCCAGCACCCGGTTAGCGGGGGCGAGGGGCAATCAGCCCCAGCATTTT
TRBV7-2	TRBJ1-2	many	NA	CASSLSQGYGYTF	TGTGCCAGCAGCTTATCCCAGGGTTATGGCTACACCTTC
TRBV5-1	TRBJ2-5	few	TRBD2	CASSLAGGVEETQYF	TGCGCCAGCAGCTTAGCGGGAGGCGTCGAAGAGACCCAGTACTTC
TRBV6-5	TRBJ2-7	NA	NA	CASSREGKGSEQYF	TGTGCCAGCAGTAGAGAGGGGAAGGGTTCCGAGCAGTACTTC